The rows below give T cell receptor beta chains drawn from one sample of a study of cytomegalovirus exposure and HLA in healthy donors. Clones were read by immunoSEQ multiplex PCR, and TCRdb kept only the in-frame ones, dropping some. This sample yields fewer than 200,000 clones, of which approximately 80% are seen a single time; around 2.5% belongs to the top ten. What was sequenced was PBMCs. The source is a woman aged 40 to 50 in good health and CMV-seropositive. Both conserved end residues are part of each CDR3. A D gene is named only where the DNA matches it firmly. Part of the rows lack a size; the others show once, few, many or a class for expanded clones.

CDR3 | DNA | V | size | D | J
CASNRKRGDEQYF | TGTGCCAGCAATAGAAAAAGGGGCGACGAGCAGTACTTC | TRBV28 | once | NA | TRBJ2-7
CASSHEVGYNEQFF | TGTGCCAGCAGCCATGAGGTGGGTTACAATGAGCAGTTCTTC | TRBV14 | NA | NA | TRBJ2-1
CASSKDGLPTYEQYF | TGTGCCAGCAGCAAAGATGGACTTCCCACCTACGAGCAGTACTTC | TRBV21-1 | NA | NA | TRBJ2-7
CASSVEGSSGRRETQYF | TGTGCCAGCAGCGTAGAGGGGTCTAGCGGGAGGAGGGAGACCCAGTACTTC | TRBV9 | NA | TRBD2 | TRBJ2-5
CASSQDTGQGALNYGYTF | TGCGCCAGCAGCCAAGATACCGGACAGGGGGCTTTAAACTATGGCTACACCTTC | TRBV4-1 | NA | TRBD1 | TRBJ1-2
CASSPGTSERTGELFF | TGTGCCAGCAGTCCCGGGACAAGCGAGAGGACCGGGGAGCTGTTTTTT | TRBV28 | NA | NA | TRBJ2-2
CASSINRGNTEAFF | TGTGCCAGCAGTATCAACAGGGGGAACACTGAAGCTTTCTTT | TRBV6-5 | NA | TRBD1 | TRBJ1-1
CASSTGDPNSNQPQHF | TGTGCCAGTAGTACAGGGGATCCCAATAGCAATCAGCCCCAGCATTTT | TRBV19 | NA | NA | TRBJ1-5
CASSLGTSGGRNTQYF | TGTGCCAGCAGCTTAGGAACTAGCGGGGGACGTAATACGCAGTATTTT | TRBV5-6 | NA | TRBD2 | TRBJ2-3
CSSSLRGLGYTF | TGTTCCAGCTCCCTCAGGGGGCTTGGCTACACCTTC | TRBV7-9 | NA | TRBD1 | TRBJ1-2
CASSPGQGAYNEQFF | TGTGCCAGCAGCCCCGGGCAGGGGGCTTACAATGAGCAGTTCTTC | TRBV11-3 | NA | TRBD1 | TRBJ2-1
CASSLAGAHEKLFF | TGTGCCAGCAGCTTAGCAGGGGCGCATGAAAAACTGTTTTTT | TRBV5-8 | NA | NA | TRBJ1-4
CAWSVRLPRNEKLFF | TGTGCCTGGAGTGTCAGGCTCCCCAGGAATGAAAAACTGTTTTTT | TRBV30 | few | NA | TRBJ1-4
CAWSVLSGVGNIQYF | TGTGCCTGGAGTGTACTATCGGGGGTGGGGAACATTCAGTACTTC | TRBV30 | NA | NA | TRBJ2-4
CASWKGGNEKLFF | TGTGCCAGCTGGAAGGGAGGTAATGAAAAACTGTTTTTT | TRBV18 | NA | NA | TRBJ1-4